The 5 T cell receptor beta chains reported below all come from one sample, sequenced in a study of OX40 agonist ivuxolimab in advanced cancers. The protocol was immunoSEQ multiplex PCR, while the TCRdb copy is restricted to in-frame clones and leaves out a portion. Among just under 75,000 clones listed, roughly 92% were seen once. Sample: CD4+ or CD8+ T cells sorted from blood, taken in a trial of the OX40 agonist ivuxolimab. The receptors were gathered from an adult with an advanced solid tumor such as melanoma, head and neck, liver or kidney cancer.

The gene calls are TRBV6-1 and TRBJ1-5, with 8 bases identical to TRBD1. The CDR3 runs 15 residues. J lost 1 base, V lost 8 bases, and 7 bases had no gene match. Germline loops: CDR1 MNHNS, CDR2 SASEGT. This chain's CDR3 is CASQGAVISNQPQHF. The DNA of the CDR3 is TGTGCCAGCCAGGGGGCGGTTATCAGCAATCAGCCCCAGCATTTT.

A single count supports this clone. The chain joins TRBV27 to TRBJ2-7; 7 bases are a match to TRBD2. The CDR3 is 14 residues long. Per germline, CDR1 MNHEY and CDR2 SMNVEV (reference sequence). V dropped 10 bases and J dropped 5; count of bases not matched to a gene: 14. CDR3 region: CATIPWGAGNEQYF. In DNA form, the CDR3 reads TGTGCCACCATTCCCTGGGGAGCGGGAAACGAGCAGTACTTC.

The chain has TRBV5-1 and TRBJ2-3, with D possibly TRBD1 on 5 matching bases. The germline V and J ends were trimmed by 0 bases and 4 bases, with 15 bases remaining between them. The germline gives CDR1 SGHRS, CDR2 YFSETQ. There are 16 residues in the CDR3. This CDR3 reads CASSLALGQGADTQYF. CDR3 bases: TGCGCCAGCAGCTTGGCCCTCGGGCAGGGCGCAGATACGCAGTATTTT.

The chain has TRBV19 and TRBJ1-5; 7 bases agree with TRBD1. This CDR3 is 14 amino acids long. From germline, CDR1 is LNHDA and CDR2 SQIVND (reference sequence). The ends lost 0 bases at V and 6 bases at J; junction bases unmatched: 2. CDR3 in amino acids: CASSIEEGAQPQHF. In DNA form, the CDR3 reads TGTGCCAGTAGTATAGAGGAGGGGGCTCAGCCCCAGCATTTT.

This chain joins TRBV6-5 and TRBJ2-1; D possibly uses TRBD1 or TRBD2 (5 bases each). The CDR3 is 13 residues long. V gave up 6 bases and J gave up 8 bases, with 14 bases separating them. Germline values: CDR1 MNHEY, CDR2 SVGAGI. The chain's CDR3 is CASRTGLRDEQFF. The CDR3 region has the DNA TGTGCCAGCAGAACGGGGCTTCGGGATGAGCAGTTCTTC.